This T cell receptor (beta chain) was sequenced in a study of T cell responses to AZD1222 COVID-19 vaccine. The CDR3 sequence is 14 residues long. From germline, CDR1 is MDHEN and CDR2 SYDVKM. Trimming stripped 6 bases from V and 5 bases from J, with 13 bases between. Assay: immunoSEQ multiplex PCR; the TCRdb copy retains only in-frame clones and omits some. The top ten hold roughly 4.3% of the sample, which has about 160,000 clones, around 90% seen once. The rearrangement uses TRBV28 and TRBJ1-4, with a weak D call TRBD1 (5 bases). The sequence was obtained from an adult in good health. The specimen was peripheral blood, collected on day 0 of MenACWY control vaccination. This chain's CDR3 is CASRSPGRNEKLFF. In DNA, the CDR3 is TGTGCCAGCAGGTCGCCAGGGCGAAATGAAAAACTGTTTTTT.